Each of the 13 T cell receptor beta chains below was sequenced from the same sample in a study of T cell changes during pregnancy in multiple sclerosis. The protocol was immunoSEQ multiplex PCR, while the TCRdb copy is restricted to in-frame clones and leaves out a portion. The table includes some 60,000 clones, 89% detected once. The sequencing used peripheral blood, collected after pregnancy. The receptors here all came from a female donor with multiple sclerosis, enrolled in a pregnancy study.

Details on this clone: The sample carries other DNA sequences with the same CDR3. The rearrangement joins TRBV5-1 to TRBJ1-2; D perhaps matches TRBD1 (6 bases). Trimming took off 4 bases at V and 2 bases at J, with 9 bases between the two ends. The CDR3 loop spans 13 amino acids. Germline V CDR1 and CDR2: SGHRS, YFSETQ. The CDR3 region is CASSPGQNYGYTF. In DNA form, the CDR3 reads TGCGCCAGCAGCCCTGGACAGAACTATGGCTACACCTTC.

The rearrangement links TRBV15 to TRBJ2-7, with D maybe TRBD1 (6 bases). Germline lookup yields CDR1 LNHNV and CDR2 YYDKDF (reference sequence). Trimming left V 0 bases short and J 5 bases short, with 23 bases between. The CDR3 has 18 amino acids. Here the CDR3 reads CATSREGIFGRGVHEQYF. DNA of the CDR3: TGTGCCACCAGCAGAGAAGGGATTTTTGGCAGGGGAGTCCACGAGCAGTACTTC.

This sequence joins TRBV5-4 and TRBJ1-1; 11 bases align to TRBD1. Trimming removed 6 bases from V and 5 bases from J; junction bases left unmatched: 12. Germline V gene sequence: CDR1 SGHNT, CDR2 YYREEE (reference sequence). This CDR3 region has 16 residues. CDR3 nucleotides: TGTGCCAGCAACACCCTTACGGACAGGGGGCATACTGAAGCTTTCTTT. Translated, it gives CASNTLTDRGHTEAFF.

The genes are TRBV19 and TRBJ1-4; D remains unclear. The V end lost 3 bases, the J end lost 8 bases, and 10 bases lay between the germline ends. Germline V gene lookup returns CDR1 LNHDA and CDR2 SQIVND (reference sequence). The CDR3 totals 13 residues. CDR3 residues: CASSIRGKEKLFF. The DNA of the CDR3 is TGTGCCAGTAGTATCCGGGGTAAAGAAAAACTGTTTTTT. Full variable domain (remainder filled in from reference TRBV19 and TRBJ1-4): DGGITQSPKYLFRKEGQNVTLSCEQNLNHDAMYWYRQDPGQGLRLIYYSQIVNDFQKGDIAEGYSVSREKKESFPLTVTSAQKNPTAFYLCASSIRGKEKLFFGSGTQLSVL.

The V call is TRBV5-1, the J call TRBJ2-3; D gene uncertain. The CDR3 totals 14 residues. The V end was cut by 0 bases, the J end by 1 base, with 6 bases between. Germline CDR1 and CDR2: SGHRS and YFSETQ. CDR3: CASSLGRGTDTQYF. The CDR3 region has the DNA TGCGCCAGCAGCTTGGGCCGAGGCACAGATACGCAGTATTTT.

The chain recombines TRBV5-1 with TRBJ1-1, with D possibly being TRBD1 (5 bases). The germline V gene has CDR1 SGHRS and CDR2 YFSETQ. This CDR3 region has 15 residues. Trimming removed 4 bases at V and 4 bases at J, with 17 bases between. CDR3 amino acids: CASSGLQGGGTEAFF. As DNA, the CDR3 is TGCGCCAGCAGCGGCCTCCAGGGAGGTGGCACTGAAGCTTTCTTT.

The CDR3 sequence: CASSDSRGSGNTIYF. DNA of the CDR3: TGTGCCAGCAGTGACTCACGCGGCTCTGGAAACACCATATATTTT. The chain combines TRBV2 with TRBJ1-3; D is ambiguous. Trimming shortened V by 3 bases and J by 0 bases, and 9 bases separated the two germline ends. Looked up from germline, CDR1 is SNHLY and CDR2 is FYNNEI. The CDR3 covers 15 residues.

The rearrangement uses TRBV2 and TRBJ2-1, with TRBD2 identical over 9 bases. V trimming: 11 bases; J trimming: 4 bases; junction bases outside the gene matches: 9. Germline V gene lookup returns CDR1 SNHLY and CDR2 FYNNEI. The CDR3 has 14 residues. CDR3 bases: TGTGCCTGCTGCGGGGGGGCGGATTACAATGAGCAGTTCTTC. It specifies CACCGGADYNEQFF. Looking up the rest from reference TRBV2 and TRBJ2-1 gives the full variable domain: EPEVTQTPSHQVTQMGQEVILRCVPISNHLYFYWYRQILGQKVEFLVSFYNNEISEKSEIFDDQFSVERPDGSNFTLKIRSTKLEDSAMYFCACCGGADYNEQFFGPGTRLTVL.

V is TRBV29-1 and J is TRBJ1-1; 9 bases fit TRBD1. V gave up 7 bases and J gave up 1 base; unmatched junction bases: 10. The CDR3 sequence is 15 residues long. Germline CDR1 is SQVTM and CDR2 is ANQGSEA. The CDR3 loop is CSATSTGGENTEAFF. The CDR3 DNA is TGCAGCGCCACCTCAACAGGGGGCGAGAACACTGAAGCTTTCTTT.

This clone was seen only a few times. The J gene is TRBJ1-6, the V gene TRBV6-1, with D possibly being TRBD1 (5 bases). Trimming left V 4 bases short and J 9 bases short, with 10 bases between. Germline CDR1 MNHNS, CDR2 SASEGT. This CDR3 is 13 amino acids long. The CDR3: CASSGQFFSPLHF. The CDR3 DNA is TGTGCCAGCAGTGGACAGTTCTTTTCACCCCTCCACTTT.

The chain combines TRBV27 with TRBJ2-1, with D possibly being TRBD1 (5 bases). The germline V gene encodes CDR1 MNHEY and CDR2 SMNVEV (reference sequence). CDR3 length: 16 residues. Trimming stripped 4 bases from V and 0 bases from J, with 13 bases between. The CDR3 bases are TGTGCCAGCAGTTACCGTACAGGTAGCTCCTACAATGAGCAGTTCTTC. Translation gives CASSYRTGSSYNEQFF.

The rearrangement uses TRBV19 and TRBJ1-2; the D is unclear. The germline V gene encodes CDR1 LNHDA and CDR2 SQIVND (reference sequence). The CDR3 covers 14 residues. V gave up 4 bases and J gave up 1 base, with 10 bases separating them. This CDR3 reads CASSRAAVNYGYTF. The CDR3 bases are TGTGCCAGTAGTAGGGCAGCTGTTAACTATGGCTACACCTTC.

The chain carries TRBV6-5 and TRBJ2-5; 7 nucleotides line up with TRBD1. V dropped 6 bases and J dropped 3; count of bases not matched to a gene: 7. The germline CDR1 and CDR2 sequences are MNHEY and SVGAGI. This CDR3 is built from 14 residues. CDR3 bases: TGTGCCAGCAGCCTTCTGGACAGGAAAGAGACCCAGTACTTC. Encoded protein: CASSLLDRKETQYF.